Here is one T cell receptor beta chain with its context. Its specificity is unknown. The repertoire was sequenced with immunoSEQ multiplex PCR; TCRdb's copy has only in-frame clones and lacks some. The sample lists roughly 8,000 clones; around 92% were seen once. These data belong to a study of T cells in localized non-small cell lung cancer. Study-level results: When the top 100 tumor clones were examined, a median about 60 of them also appeared in the adjacent lung, which was paired and uninvolved. Longer survival (overall) was linked to higher T cell density in blood. Measurement of T cell clonality placed uninvolved adjacent lung highest, above the level in tumor. Sequencing was limited to one tumor region, leaving the possibility of heterogeneity open.

Germline-derived CDR1 and CDR2 are MNHEY and SVGAGI. V lost 4 bases and J lost 0, with 10 bases in between. The CDR3 is made up of 15 amino acids. The input for sequencing was peripheral blood mononuclear cells, taken before any cancer treatment. The source of this sequence is a male donor aged 60 or over with stage II lung adenocarcinoma. V usage is TRBV6-5 and J usage is TRBJ1-3, with a weak D call TRBD1 (5 bases). The CDR3 protein is CASSSLGASGNTIYF. CDR3 bases: TGTGCCAGCAGTTCCCTCGGGGCCTCTGGAAACACCATATATTTT.